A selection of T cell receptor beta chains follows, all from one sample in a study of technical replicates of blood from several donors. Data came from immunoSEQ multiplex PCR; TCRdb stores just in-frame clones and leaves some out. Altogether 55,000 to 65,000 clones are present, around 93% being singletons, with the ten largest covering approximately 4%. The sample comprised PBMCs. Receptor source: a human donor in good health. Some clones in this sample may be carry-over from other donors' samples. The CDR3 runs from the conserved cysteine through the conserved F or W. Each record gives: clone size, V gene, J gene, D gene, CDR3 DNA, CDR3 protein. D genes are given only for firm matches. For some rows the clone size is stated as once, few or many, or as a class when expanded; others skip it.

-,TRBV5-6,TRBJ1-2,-,TGTGCCAGCAGCTCAGGGATGGCGGATGGCTACACCTTC,CASSSGMADGYTF
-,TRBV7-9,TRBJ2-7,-,TGTGCCAGCAGCTTTGCACCTACCTACGAGCAGTACTTC,CASSFAPTYEQYF
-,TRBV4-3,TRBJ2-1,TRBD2,TGCGCCAGCAGCCAGGGACTAGCGGGGAATGAGCAGTTCTTC,CASSQGLAGNEQFF
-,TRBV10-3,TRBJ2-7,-,TGTGCCATCAGTGAGTTGGACAGCATCTCCTACGAGCAGTACTTC,CAISELDSISYEQYF
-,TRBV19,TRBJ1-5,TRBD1,TGTGCCAGTAGTCCACAGGGGGCTGGACAGCCCCAGCATTTT,CASSPQGAGQPQHF
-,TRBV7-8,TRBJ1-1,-,TGTGCCAGCAGCTTAGCGCGGCGGGACACTGAAGCTTTCTTT,CASSLARRDTEAFF
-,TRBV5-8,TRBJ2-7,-,TGTGCCAGCAGCTTGGATGGACTTACCTACGAGCAGTACTTC,CASSLDGLTYEQYF
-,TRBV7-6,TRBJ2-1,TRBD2,TGTGCCAGCAGCTTAGGGACTAGCAATGAGCAGTTCTTC,CASSLGTSNEQFF
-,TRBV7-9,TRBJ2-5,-,TGTGCCAGCAGCTCAGGGGTAGGCGGTGAGACCCAGTACTTC,CASSSGVGGETQYF
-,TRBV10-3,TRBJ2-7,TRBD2,TGTGCCACCAGCCCCCCCTCGCGGGGGTCCCACGAGCAGTACTTC,CATSPPSRGSHEQYF
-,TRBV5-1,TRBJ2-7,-,TGCGCCAGCAGGAGTACGGCCCTAGCCTCCTACGAGCAGTACTTC,CASRSTALASYEQYF
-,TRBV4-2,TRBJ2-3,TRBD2,TGTGCCAGCAGCCACTCTAGCGGGGGCACAGATACGCAGTATTTT,CASSHSSGGTDTQYF
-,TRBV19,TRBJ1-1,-,TGTGCCAGTAGTATCGGTAACAGAAACACTGAAGCTTTCTTT,CASSIGNRNTEAFF
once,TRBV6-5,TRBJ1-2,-,TGTGCCAGCAGGACCCTCTCCGGGAACTATGGCTACACCTTC,CASRTLSGNYGYTF
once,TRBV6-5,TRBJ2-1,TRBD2,TGTGCCAGCAGTTACTCAACTAGCGGATACAATGAGCAGTTCTTC,CASSYSTSGYNEQFF
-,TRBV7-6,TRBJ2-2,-,TGTGCCAGCAGCTTAGTCGGGGGGAACACCGGGGAGCTGTTTTTT,CASSLVGGNTGELFF
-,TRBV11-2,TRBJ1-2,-,TGTGCCAGCAGCTTAGATCCTCCGTTAAACTATGGCTACACCTTC,CASSLDPPLNYGYTF
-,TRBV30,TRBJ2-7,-,TGTGCCTGGAGTGTACAGGGTTACGAGCAGTACTTC,CAWSVQGYEQYF
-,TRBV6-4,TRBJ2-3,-,TGTGCCAGCAGTGACTCCCCGGGGACAGATACGCAGTATTTT,CASSDSPGTDTQYF
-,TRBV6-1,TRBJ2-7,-,TGTGCCAGCAGTGACACTGGGGCCTACTACGAGCAGTACTTC,CASSDTGAYYEQYF
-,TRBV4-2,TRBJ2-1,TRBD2,TGTGCCAGCAGCCACCTTAGCGGGGGGCTTTACAATGAGCAGTTCTTC,CASSHLSGGLYNEQFF
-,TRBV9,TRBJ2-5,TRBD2,TGTGCCAGCAGCCCCTGGGGGGGAGCGGGGGGCCAAGAGACCCAGTACTTC,CASSPWGGAGGQETQYF
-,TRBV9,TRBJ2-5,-,TGTGCCAGCAGCATCACACCAGGGAACCAAGAGACCCAGTACTTC,CASSITPGNQETQYF
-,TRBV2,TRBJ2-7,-,TGTGCCAGCAGTGAAACTTACGAGCAGTACTTC,CASSETYEQYF
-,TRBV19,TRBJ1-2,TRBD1,TGTGCCAGTAGTAAGGACAGGGGGCTTTCCTATGGCTACACCTTC,CASSKDRGLSYGYTF
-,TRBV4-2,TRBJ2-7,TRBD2,TGTGCCAGCAGCCCTCGGGGACTAGCGGGACACGAGCAGTACTTC,CASSPRGLAGHEQYF
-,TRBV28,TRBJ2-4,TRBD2,TGTGCCAGCAGTCCCACCGTGGCTAGCGGGAGGGCCGGCATTCAGTACTTC,CASSPTVASGRAGIQYF
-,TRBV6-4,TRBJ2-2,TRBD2,TGTGCCAGCAGTGACTCGGGGGGGGCGAACACCGGGGAGCTGTTTTTT,CASSDSGGANTGELFF
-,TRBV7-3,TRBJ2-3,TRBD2,TGTGCCAGCAGCTCTCCAGCGGGAGGGCCAAGTGGGGATACGCAGTATTTT,CASSSPAGGPSGDTQYF
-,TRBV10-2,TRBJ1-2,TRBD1,TGCGCCAGCAGTGAGCCCGACAGGGGAAACACCCGCTTC,CASSEPDRGNTRF
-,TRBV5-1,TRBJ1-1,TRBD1,TGCGCCAGCAGCTTGGCCACAGGGGGTGAAGCTTTCTTT,CASSLATGGEAFF
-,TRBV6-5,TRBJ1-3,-,TGTGCCAGCACCACGGGGGGGCCAGGAAACACCATATATTTT,CASTTGGPGNTIYF
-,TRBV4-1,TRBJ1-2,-,TGCGCCAGCAGCCCCAGGGAAGGGAAGGATGGCTACACCTTC,CASSPREGKDGYTF
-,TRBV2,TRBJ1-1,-,TGTGCCAGCAGTGAAGCTAGGACACTTATGAACACTGAAGCTTTCTTT,CASSEARTLMNTEAFF
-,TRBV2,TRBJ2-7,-,TGTGCCAGCAGTGGGACAAGCAGTTACGAGCAGTACTTC,CASSGTSSYEQYF
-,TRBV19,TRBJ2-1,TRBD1,TGTGCCAGTGGGACAGTCCCGAGCTCCTACAATGAGCAGTTCTTC,CASGTVPSSYNEQFF
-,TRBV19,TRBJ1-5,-,TGTGCCAGTGGCAGCGGAGGGACTCAGCCCCAGCATTTT,CASGSGGTQPQHF